This T cell receptor beta chain was captured in a study of blood T cell repertoires in COVID-19. Across the study: Sites in the United States, Italy and Spain provided acute and convalescent COVID-19 samples. PBMCs, B-cell-depleted T cells, or T cells provided the cDNA or gDNA that made up the material.

This clone was found a few times. Different DNA sequences within this sample yield the same CDR3. The CDR3 runs 13 residues. CDR1 and CDR2 from the germline V gene are MNHNS and SASEGT. Trimming removed 0 bases from V and 3 bases from J, with 6 bases in between. Only in-frame clones appear in the TCRdb table, and some are missing; sequencing was by immunoSEQ multiplex PCR. The sample lists a few hundred thousand clones; around 90% were seen once. The clonotype was recovered from a woman between 40 and 55 years old who had recovered from COVID-19. V gene TRBV6-1 combines with J gene TRBJ2-7; D is possibly TRBD1 (5 bases). The sequencing sample was made of peripheral blood. The CDR3 bases are TGTGCCAGCAGTGAAGCAGGGGTCTACGAGCAGTACTTC. It codes for CASSEAGVYEQYF.